Listed below are T cell receptor beta chains from one sample, sequenced in a study of blood T cell repertoires in COVID-19. Produced via immunoSEQ multiplex PCR; TCRdb's table is partial and in-frame only. Of about 14,000 clones in the sample, around 85% were seen once. Specimen: peripheral blood. Source of these receptors: a human donor with active COVID-19. The donor label of this sample is uncertain. Each CDR3 is given with its conserved first and last residue. Fields, in order: CDR3 DNA, CDR3 protein, V gene, clone size, D gene, J gene. D genes are given only for firm matches. Only part of the rows carry a size: once, few, many, or a class if the clone is expanded.

cdr3_nt: TGCGCCAGCAGCTTGTCACGCGCGCCAGAGACCCAGTACTTC
cdr3_aa: CASSLSRAPETQYF
v_call: TRBV5-1
clone_size: once
d_call: -
j_call: TRBJ2-5

cdr3_nt: TGCGCCCCCAACCAGCCCGCCAGCCCGGGACAGGGGGCCAATTCACCCCTCCACTTT
cdr3_aa: CAPNQPASPGQGANSPLHF
v_call: TRBV23-1
clone_size: few
d_call: TRBD1
j_call: TRBJ1-6

cdr3_nt: TGTGCCAGCAGCTTTGTACAGCGGGAGCTGTTTTTT
cdr3_aa: CASSFVQRELFF
v_call: TRBV7-2
clone_size: few
d_call: -
j_call: TRBJ2-2

cdr3_nt: TGTGCCAGCAGCCTACAGTCAACTAATGAAAAACTGTTTTTT
cdr3_aa: CASSLQSTNEKLFF
v_call: TRBV7-9
clone_size: -
d_call: -
j_call: TRBJ1-4

cdr3_nt: TGTGCCAGCAGTGCGATCCTTCTTCTATGGGAGCAGTACTTC
cdr3_aa: CASSAILLLWEQYF
v_call: TRBV28
clone_size: -
d_call: -
j_call: TRBJ2-7

cdr3_nt: TGTGCCAGCAGTTTCAGGGGAGGAAACACCATATATTTT
cdr3_aa: CASSFRGGNTIYF
v_call: TRBV27
clone_size: -
d_call: -
j_call: TRBJ1-3

cdr3_nt: TGCGCCAGCAGCTTGGGACAGGGGACACCCTACGAGCAGTACTTC
cdr3_aa: CASSLGQGTPYEQYF
v_call: TRBV5-1
clone_size: -
d_call: TRBD1
j_call: TRBJ2-7

cdr3_nt: TGCGCCAGCAGCTCGGGGAATACGGGTACTGAAGCTTTCTTT
cdr3_aa: CASSSGNTGTEAFF
v_call: TRBV5-1
clone_size: -
d_call: -
j_call: TRBJ1-1

cdr3_nt: TGTGCCAGCAGCTTGGAGAGGACAGGAGAAAAACTGTTTTTT
cdr3_aa: CASSLERTGEKLFF
v_call: TRBV7-2
clone_size: -
d_call: TRBD1
j_call: TRBJ1-4

cdr3_nt: TGTGCCACCAGTGACACGTTAGCGGGAGGAGTCCAAGAGACCCAGTACTTC
cdr3_aa: CATSDTLAGGVQETQYF
v_call: TRBV24-1
clone_size: -
d_call: TRBD2
j_call: TRBJ2-5

cdr3_nt: TGCGCCAGCAGCCCCACAGGGGACGCCTACGAGCAGTACTTC
cdr3_aa: CASSPTGDAYEQYF
v_call: TRBV4-3
clone_size: once
d_call: TRBD1
j_call: TRBJ2-7

cdr3_nt: TGTGCCAGCAGCCTAAGGACTAGCGGGCACGAGCAGTACTTC
cdr3_aa: CASSLRTSGHEQYF
v_call: TRBV7-8
clone_size: -
d_call: TRBD2
j_call: TRBJ2-7

cdr3_nt: TGTGCCACCAGTGATTTGAAGGCTAGCGGACTCGCGGGGGGCTCCTACAATGAGCAGTTCTTC
cdr3_aa: CATSDLKASGLAGGSYNEQFF
v_call: TRBV24-1
clone_size: -
d_call: TRBD2
j_call: TRBJ2-1

cdr3_nt: TGTGCCAGCAGACTAGCGGGTCCCACAGATACGCAGTATTTT
cdr3_aa: CASRLAGPTDTQYF
v_call: TRBV6-5
clone_size: -
d_call: TRBD2
j_call: TRBJ2-3

cdr3_nt: TGTGCCAGCAGCTTCTTAGGGATTAGCGGGAGAAGAGTTAATGAGCAGTTCTTC
cdr3_aa: CASSFLGISGRRVNEQFF
v_call: TRBV11-2
clone_size: -
d_call: TRBD2
j_call: TRBJ2-1

cdr3_nt: TGTGCCAGCAAGGCTAGCGGGAGCTCCTACGAGCAGTACTTC
cdr3_aa: CASKASGSSYEQYF
v_call: TRBV27
clone_size: -
d_call: TRBD2
j_call: TRBJ2-7

cdr3_nt: TGTGCCAGCCGGGGACAGCCACAAGAGACCCAGTACTTC
cdr3_aa: CASRGQPQETQYF
v_call: TRBV21-1
clone_size: -
d_call: -
j_call: TRBJ2-5

cdr3_nt: TGCACCAGCAGCCAAGACGGGCGGGGAGCCACAGATACGCAGTATTTT
cdr3_aa: CTSSQDGRGATDTQYF
v_call: TRBV1
clone_size: -
d_call: -
j_call: TRBJ2-3

cdr3_nt: TGTGCCAGCAGCTCCCCCGGGGGCACCGGGGAGCTGTTTTTT
cdr3_aa: CASSSPGGTGELFF
v_call: TRBV9
clone_size: -
d_call: -
j_call: TRBJ2-2

cdr3_nt: TGTGCCAGCAGTTTGGTACGCGGGAACACTGAAGCTTTCTTT
cdr3_aa: CASSLVRGNTEAFF
v_call: TRBV28
clone_size: -
d_call: -
j_call: TRBJ1-1

cdr3_nt: TGTGCCAGCTCACCACCGGGGCTCAATGAGCAGTTCTTC
cdr3_aa: CASSPPGLNEQFF
v_call: TRBV18
clone_size: -
d_call: -
j_call: TRBJ2-1

cdr3_nt: TGCGCCAGCAGCCAAGGTCCCAGGAACACCGGGGAGCTGTTTTTT
cdr3_aa: CASSQGPRNTGELFF
v_call: TRBV4-1
clone_size: -
d_call: -
j_call: TRBJ2-2

cdr3_nt: TGTGCCAGCAGTTTACCGACCCCAATCCGACAGAACTACGAGCAGTACTTC
cdr3_aa: CASSLPTPIRQNYEQYF
v_call: TRBV28
clone_size: -
d_call: -
j_call: TRBJ2-7

cdr3_nt: TGTGCCAGCAGCTCGGGACAGGAGAGCTATGGCTACACCTTC
cdr3_aa: CASSSGQESYGYTF
v_call: TRBV7-2
clone_size: once
d_call: TRBD1
j_call: TRBJ1-2

cdr3_nt: TGTGCCAGCAGCTTGCAACTAGCGGGGTTTGGCACAGATACGCAGTATTTT
cdr3_aa: CASSLQLAGFGTDTQYF
v_call: TRBV5-4
clone_size: -
d_call: TRBD2
j_call: TRBJ2-3

cdr3_nt: TGTGCCAGCAGCTTAGGACCAGGGGCTCAGCCCCAGCATTTT
cdr3_aa: CASSLGPGAQPQHF
v_call: TRBV7-9
clone_size: -
d_call: -
j_call: TRBJ1-5

cdr3_nt: TGTGCCACCAGCAGACCGGACAGGGCGGACTATGGCTACACCTTC
cdr3_aa: CATSRPDRADYGYTF
v_call: TRBV15
clone_size: -
d_call: TRBD1
j_call: TRBJ1-2

cdr3_nt: TGTGCCAGCAGCTTGGGGGGCCGTGGCTCTGGGGCCAACGTCCTGACTTTC
cdr3_aa: CASSLGGRGSGANVLTF
v_call: TRBV5-4
clone_size: -
d_call: -
j_call: TRBJ2-6

cdr3_nt: TGTGCCAGCTCACCAAACAAAGATCAGCCCCAGCATTTT
cdr3_aa: CASSPNKDQPQHF
v_call: TRBV18
clone_size: -
d_call: -
j_call: TRBJ1-5

cdr3_nt: TGTGCCAGCTCACCGCTAGCGGGAGCCTACGAGCAGTACTTC
cdr3_aa: CASSPLAGAYEQYF
v_call: TRBV18
clone_size: -
d_call: TRBD2
j_call: TRBJ2-7

cdr3_nt: TGTGCCAGCTCCAGCCTCAAAGCGGGAGGGTTTAATGAGCAGTTCTTC
cdr3_aa: CASSSLKAGGFNEQFF
v_call: TRBV27
clone_size: -
d_call: TRBD2
j_call: TRBJ2-1

cdr3_nt: TGCGCCAGCAGCCAAGATTTACGACTAGCGGTATCCAATGAGCAGTTCTTC
cdr3_aa: CASSQDLRLAVSNEQFF
v_call: TRBV4-3
clone_size: -
d_call: TRBD2
j_call: TRBJ2-1

cdr3_nt: TGTGCCAGCTCGGCACCCGCGGATTCCTCCTACGAGCAGTACTTC
cdr3_aa: CASSAPADSSYEQYF
v_call: TRBV18
clone_size: -
d_call: -
j_call: TRBJ2-7

cdr3_nt: TGTGCCAGCAGCTTAGGAGGGGGCGCCGGCTACACCTTC
cdr3_aa: CASSLGGGAGYTF
v_call: TRBV7-9
clone_size: -
d_call: TRBD1
j_call: TRBJ1-2

cdr3_nt: TGTGCCAAACTAAGTGGGGACACGTCCGAGAACACTGAAGCTTTCTTT
cdr3_aa: CAKLSGDTSENTEAFF
v_call: TRBV19
clone_size: few
d_call: -
j_call: TRBJ1-1

cdr3_nt: TGTGCCAGCAGCTTATCCTTCAGAGGAAATACAGGGGGATGTGGCTACGAGCAGTACTTC
cdr3_aa: CASSLSFRGNTGGCGYEQYF
v_call: TRBV7-3
clone_size: -
d_call: TRBD1
j_call: TRBJ2-7

cdr3_nt: TGTGCCAGCAGCTTGGCCTGGGCTGGAACAGATACGCAGTATTTT
cdr3_aa: CASSLAWAGTDTQYF
v_call: TRBV5-6
clone_size: -
d_call: -
j_call: TRBJ2-3

cdr3_nt: TGTGCCAGCATGTTGGGGGGGCTGTCCCGCTCTGGGGCCAACGTCCTGACTTTC
cdr3_aa: CASMLGGLSRSGANVLTF
v_call: TRBV2
clone_size: -
d_call: -
j_call: TRBJ2-6

cdr3_nt: TGTGCCAGCAGCTCGACTAGCGGGCAAGAGACCCAGTACTTC
cdr3_aa: CASSSTSGQETQYF
v_call: TRBV7-2
clone_size: -
d_call: TRBD2
j_call: TRBJ2-5

cdr3_nt: TGTGCCAGCAGTTATGACGGGGCCTACGAGCAGTACTTC
cdr3_aa: CASSYDGAYEQYF
v_call: TRBV6-5
clone_size: -
d_call: -
j_call: TRBJ2-7

cdr3_nt: TGTGCCAGCTCACCCGACCCAGGTAGGAACACTGAAGCTTTCTTT
cdr3_aa: CASSPDPGRNTEAFF
v_call: TRBV18
clone_size: -
d_call: -
j_call: TRBJ1-1

cdr3_nt: TGTGCCAGCAGCCTTGGACTAGCGGGAGCAGATACGCAGTATTTT
cdr3_aa: CASSLGLAGADTQYF
v_call: TRBV7-9
clone_size: -
d_call: TRBD2
j_call: TRBJ2-3

cdr3_nt: TGTGCCAGCAGCTTATGGGAGAATCAGCCCCAGCATTTT
cdr3_aa: CASSLWENQPQHF
v_call: TRBV7-6
clone_size: -
d_call: -
j_call: TRBJ1-5

cdr3_nt: TGTGCCAGCAGCTTGGGCGGGAGCTCCTACGAGCAGTACTTC
cdr3_aa: CASSLGGSSYEQYF
v_call: TRBV5-5
clone_size: -
d_call: TRBD2
j_call: TRBJ2-7

cdr3_nt: TGTGCCAGCAGCTTAGTGGACAGAATCTACGAGCAGTACTTC
cdr3_aa: CASSLVDRIYEQYF
v_call: TRBV7-8
clone_size: -
d_call: -
j_call: TRBJ2-7

cdr3_nt: TGTGCCAGCAGCCTAACGAGCGGATACGAGCAGTACTTC
cdr3_aa: CASSLTSGYEQYF
v_call: TRBV13
clone_size: once
d_call: -
j_call: TRBJ2-7

cdr3_nt: TGTGCCAGCAGTACCCACAGGGCTCCAGGTCCTTACGAGCAGTACTTC
cdr3_aa: CASSTHRAPGPYEQYF
v_call: TRBV6-2/TRBV6-3
clone_size: -
d_call: -
j_call: TRBJ2-7

cdr3_nt: TGTGCCAGCAGTTTGGGGAGACCGAACACTGAAGCTTTCTTT
cdr3_aa: CASSLGRPNTEAFF
v_call: TRBV27
clone_size: -
d_call: -
j_call: TRBJ1-1

cdr3_nt: TGTGCCAGCAGCTTAGAGCGGGAGGAGGAGACCCAGTACTTC
cdr3_aa: CASSLEREEETQYF
v_call: TRBV7-2
clone_size: -
d_call: TRBD2
j_call: TRBJ2-5

cdr3_nt: TGTGCCAGCAGCCGCGGGACAGGGTACGGCTACACCTTC
cdr3_aa: CASSRGTGYGYTF
v_call: TRBV3-1/TRBV3-2
clone_size: -
d_call: TRBD1
j_call: TRBJ1-2

cdr3_nt: TGTGCCAGCAGCCAACGGGTTTCCTTCGAGTACAATGAGCAGTTCTTC
cdr3_aa: CASSQRVSFEYNEQFF
v_call: TRBV14
clone_size: -
d_call: -
j_call: TRBJ2-1

cdr3_nt: TGTGCCAGCAGCCCGGGACAGGGGGTCACCGGGGAGCTGTTTTTT
cdr3_aa: CASSPGQGVTGELFF
v_call: TRBV5-4
clone_size: once
d_call: TRBD1
j_call: TRBJ2-2

cdr3_nt: TGTGCCAGCAGTTATGGCGGGAGTAGCACAGATACGCAGTATTTT
cdr3_aa: CASSYGGSSTDTQYF
v_call: TRBV28
clone_size: -
d_call: TRBD2
j_call: TRBJ2-3

cdr3_nt: TGTGCCAGCAGTTTCGGGACAGGGAAGTCTAACACTGAAGCTTTCTTT
cdr3_aa: CASSFGTGKSNTEAFF
v_call: TRBV28
clone_size: -
d_call: TRBD1
j_call: TRBJ1-1

cdr3_nt: TGCGCCAGCAGCCAAGGACAGGGTGGGGGTTACGAGCAGTACTTC
cdr3_aa: CASSQGQGGGYEQYF
v_call: TRBV4-1
clone_size: -
d_call: TRBD1
j_call: TRBJ2-7

cdr3_nt: TGTGCCAGCAGTTTATGGGGACAGGGAGGGAACACTGAAGCTTTCTTT
cdr3_aa: CASSLWGQGGNTEAFF
v_call: TRBV28
clone_size: -
d_call: TRBD1
j_call: TRBJ1-1

cdr3_nt: TGTGCCAGCAGAAGAGAGTATGAGCAGTTCTTC
cdr3_aa: CASRREYEQFF
v_call: TRBV5-6
clone_size: -
d_call: -
j_call: TRBJ2-1